A selection of T cell receptor beta chains follows, all from one sample in a study of CD8 T cells in ankylosing spondylitis. One entry per CDR3 protein, called by TCRdb with MiXCR from the 5' RACE reads. Among about 330,000 distinct CDR3 sequences listed, roughly 8% were seen once. Material for sequencing was blood, either unsorted or a sorted T cell fraction (not recorded which). All receptors derive from a male donor with ankylosing spondylitis. Both conserved end residues are part of each CDR3. D genes are given only for firm matches. The size entry is marked missing in some rows and otherwise reads once, few, many or a size class.

j_call,v_call,d_call,clone_size,cdr3_aa,cdr3_nt
TRBJ2-3,TRBV27,NA,few,CASSARLGSKDTQYF,TGTGCCAGCAGTGCCCGACTAGGAAGTAAGGATACGCAGTATTTT
TRBJ1-3,TRBV5-1,NA,NA,CASSLEASSGNTIYF,TGCGCCAGCAGTCTGGAGGCGTCCTCTGGAAACACCATATATTTT
TRBJ2-7,TRBV7-2,TRBD1,many,CASSSTTGGYEQYF,TGTGCCAGCAGCTCGACGACAGGGGGATACGAGCAGTACTTC
TRBJ2-1,TRBV3-1,TRBD2,many,CASSQAYLSSGNSYNEQFF,TGTGCCAGCAGCCAAGCTTATCTCAGTAGCGGGAACTCCTACAATGAGCAGTTCTTC
TRBJ1-5,TRBV28,NA,many,CAISSQGPQHF,TGTGCAATCAGTTCCCAGGGGCCCCAGCATTTT
TRBJ2-3,TRBV5-6,NA,many,CASMRQTLKSPRTDTQYF,TGTGCCAGCATGCGGCAGACCCTCAAGTCGCCAAGAACGGATACGCAGTATTTT
TRBJ2-1,TRBV5-1,TRBD2,many,CASSGGLAEGRSYNEQFF,TGCGCCAGCAGCGGAGGACTAGCGGAAGGACGCTCCTACAATGAGCAGTTCTTC
TRBJ2-3,TRBV19,NA,NA,CASTSWGRTDTQYF,TGTGCCAGTACCTCTTGGGGGCGCACAGATACGCAGTATTTT
TRBJ2-1,TRBV6-1,NA,few,CASGRQGDNEQFF,TGTGCCAGCGGTCGGCAGGGCGACAATGAGCAGTTCTTC
TRBJ2-7,TRBV28,TRBD1,many,CASRPGTGWDYEQYF,TGTGCCAGCAGACCCGGGACAGGGTGGGACTACGAGCAGTACTTC
TRBJ1-3,TRBV25-1,NA,many,CASSDDSSGNTIYF,TGTGCCAGCAGTGACGACAGCTCTGGAAACACCATATATTTT